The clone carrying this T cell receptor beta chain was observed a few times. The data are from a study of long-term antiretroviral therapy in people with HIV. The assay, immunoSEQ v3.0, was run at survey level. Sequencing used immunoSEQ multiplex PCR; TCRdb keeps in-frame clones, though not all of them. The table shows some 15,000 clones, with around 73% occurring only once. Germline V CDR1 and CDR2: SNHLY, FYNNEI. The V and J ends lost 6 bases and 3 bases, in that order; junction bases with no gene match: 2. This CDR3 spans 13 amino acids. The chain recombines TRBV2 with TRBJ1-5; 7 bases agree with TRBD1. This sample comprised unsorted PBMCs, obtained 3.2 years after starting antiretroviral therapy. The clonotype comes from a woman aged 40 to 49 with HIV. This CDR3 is CASRQGVNQPQHF. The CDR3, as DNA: TGTGCCAGCAGGCAGGGGGTCAATCAGCCCCAGCATTTT. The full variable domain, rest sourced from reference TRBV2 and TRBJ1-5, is EPEVTQTPSHQVTQMGQEVILRCVPISNHLYFYWYRQILGQKVEFLVSFYNNEISEKSEIFDDQFSVERPDGSNFTLKIRSTKLEDSAMYFCASRQGVNQPQHFGDGTRLSIL.